The source of this T cell receptor (beta chain) is a study of blood T cell repertoires in COVID-19. The method was immunoSEQ multiplex PCR; TCRdb's version includes in-frame clones alone and lacks a portion of them. In the table there are roughly 200,000 clones, approximately 85% of which are singletons. The CDR3 consists of 15 residues. Participant-reported clinical history was the basis for cohort assignment. The V and J genes are TRBV21-1 and TRBJ1-1; the table's D call, TRBD1, was not checked against the DNA. TRBV21-1 constitutes a pseudogene. The sequenced sample was PBMCs or T cells enriched from blood (not recorded which). The source is a woman in her thirties who had recovered from COVID-19. The CDR3 region is CASSKSPAGNTEAFF. The DNA for the CDR3 is TGTGCCAGCAGCAAATCCCCTGCAGGGAACACTGAAGCTTTCTTT.